Included here is one TCR beta chain sequence, with context. The target antigen is unknown. These data come from a study of cytomegalovirus exposure and HLA in healthy donors. Whole-study findings and limits: Investigators reported some 150 TCR beta chains as tied to cytomegalovirus. The classifier reportedly diagnosed cytomegalovirus status with high specificity and sensitivity.

The germline gives CDR1 SGHRS, CDR2 YFSETQ. The CDR3 runs to 16 residues. V lost 4 bases and J lost 1; bases outside the gene matches: 9. Use of 60 Vbeta and 13 Jbeta primers characterized the PCR. Produced via immunoSEQ multiplex PCR; TCRdb's table is partial and in-frame only. Of about 190,000 clones listed, 87% are singletons. The TCR comes from a man aged 30 to 45 in good health and CMV-seronegative. The sample was PBMCs. This chain links TRBV5-1 with TRBJ2-7; 9 bases fit TRBD2. CDR3 in amino acids: CASSPHGAGGSYEQYF. CDR3 bases: TGCGCCAGCAGCCCCCATGGGGCGGGGGGGTCCTACGAGCAGTACTTC.